This T cell receptor beta chain was found in a study of Ad26.COV2.S vaccination and SARS-CoV-2 variants. Whole-study context: Administration of Ad26.COV2.S was intramuscular, either once or twice 56 days apart.

The V gene's germline CDR1 is PRHDT and CDR2 FYEKMQ (reference sequence). V was shortened by 2 bases and J by 8 bases, with 9 bases between the two germline ends. The CDR3 covers 13 residues. Clones were read by immunoSEQ multiplex PCR, and TCRdb kept only the in-frame ones, dropping some. The sample shows 440,000 or so clones, less than 95% of them seen only once. Whole-study findings and limits: Vaccine recipients posted higher spike-specific TCR breadth than their placebo counterparts.

The treatment: 15 to 20 received Ad26.COV2.S at low or high dose, single or two shots; about 5 received placebo; per-sample allocation not given. The investigators took samples on day 63 after the first vaccine or placebo injection. Points on this clone: The target antigen is unknown.

The chain is built from TRBV13 and TRBJ1-4, with D unresolved. The sequence was collected from a person aged 18-65 years who received the Ad26.COV2.S COVID-19 vaccine or a placebo. The sample consisted of peripheral blood, taken in a trial of Ad26.COV2.S vaccine versus placebo. The DNA of the CDR3 is TGTGCCAGCAGCTTACGCAGGCGAGAAAAACTGTTTTTT. Amino acids: CASSLRRREKLFF.